Listed below are T cell receptor beta chains from one sample, sequenced in a study of CD8 T cells in ankylosing spondylitis. In TCRdb, the 5' RACE reads were re-called with MiXCR into one record per CDR3 protein. The sample gives 390,000 or so distinct CDR3 sequences, about 22% of which show up once; about 16% is in the top ten. The sample taken for sequencing was blood, either unsorted or a sorted T cell fraction (not recorded which). Receptors originate from a male donor with ankylosing spondylitis. Each CDR3 is given with its conserved first and last residue. D genes are given only for firm matches. Clone size is stated in some rows and not others, as once, few, many or a class when expanded.

CDR3 DNA: TGTGCCAGCAGCACGACAGGGGCCCGGGAGACCCAGTACTTC; CDR3 protein: CASSTTGARETQYF; CDR3 length: 14; J gene: TRBJ2-5; D gene: TRBD1; V gene: TRBV12-3/TRBV12-4; clone size: few
CDR3 DNA: TGCAGTGCTAGTATCCAGGCTAACTATGGCTACACCTTC; CDR3 protein: CSASIQANYGYTF; CDR3 length: 13; J gene: TRBJ1-2; D gene: NA; V gene: TRBV20-1; clone size: NA
CDR3 DNA: TGCGCCAGCAGCCAAGAATGGGCAGGGGCCCCCTATGGCTACACCTTC; CDR3 protein: CASSQEWAGAPYGYTF; CDR3 length: 16; J gene: TRBJ1-2; D gene: NA; V gene: TRBV4-1; clone size: NA
CDR3 DNA: TGTGCCAGCAGCCAGAGCCGTTACAATGAGCAGTTCTTC; CDR3 protein: CASSQSRYNEQFF; CDR3 length: 13; J gene: TRBJ2-1; D gene: NA; V gene: TRBV7-9; clone size: NA
CDR3 DNA: TGTGCCATCAGTGAGCCCCCGAACACCGGGGAGCTGTTTTTT; CDR3 protein: CAISEPPNTGELFF; CDR3 length: 14; J gene: TRBJ2-2; D gene: NA; V gene: TRBV10-3; clone size: few
CDR3 DNA: TGTGCCAGCAGCGCCCTCCGGGGTAGCACTGAAGCTTTCTTT; CDR3 protein: CASSALRGSTEAFF; CDR3 length: 14; J gene: TRBJ1-1; D gene: NA; V gene: TRBV7-2; clone size: NA
CDR3 DNA: TGTGCCAGCAGCTTAGAGAGTAGCGGGATTTACGAGCAGTACTTC; CDR3 protein: CASSLESSGIYEQYF; CDR3 length: 15; J gene: TRBJ2-7; D gene: TRBD2; V gene: TRBV7-9; clone size: NA
CDR3 DNA: TGCGCCAGCAGCTTGGCCCCCGTCGCGAAGTTCATCTCTGGAAACACCATATATTTT; CDR3 protein: CASSLAPVAKFISGNTIYF; CDR3 length: 19; J gene: TRBJ1-3; D gene: NA; V gene: TRBV5-1; clone size: NA
CDR3 DNA: TGTGCCAGCAGCCTTGAGGGGTTTCGTCCGCAGTATTTT; CDR3 protein: CASSLEGFRPQYF; CDR3 length: 13; J gene: TRBJ2-3; D gene: NA; V gene: TRBV11-2; clone size: few
CDR3 DNA: TGTGCCAGCAGCTTAGTAGGGACTAGTATTGAGCAGTTCTTC; CDR3 protein: CASSLVGTSIEQFF; CDR3 length: 14; J gene: TRBJ2-1; D gene: TRBD2; V gene: TRBV7-9; clone size: few
CDR3 DNA: TGTGCCAGCAGGCTAACAGGGGTGGCCACCGGGGAGCTGTTTTTT; CDR3 protein: CASRLTGVATGELFF; CDR3 length: 15; J gene: TRBJ2-2; D gene: TRBD1; V gene: TRBV28; clone size: NA
CDR3 DNA: TGTGCCACTTCTGGGAGCGGGAACCAAGAGACCCAGTACTTC; CDR3 protein: CATSGSGNQETQYF; CDR3 length: 14; J gene: TRBJ2-5; D gene: TRBD2; V gene: TRBV10-3; clone size: few
CDR3 DNA: TGTGCCAGCAGCTTAGATCGGTTGGATACGCAGTATTTT; CDR3 protein: CASSLDRLDTQYF; CDR3 length: 13; J gene: TRBJ2-3; D gene: NA; V gene: TRBV11-2; clone size: few
CDR3 DNA: TGTGCCAGCAGCGTACTAGCGGGAATAAACACCGGGGAGCTGTTTTTT; CDR3 protein: CASSVLAGINTGELFF; CDR3 length: 16; J gene: TRBJ2-2; D gene: TRBD2; V gene: TRBV9; clone size: NA